The source of this T cell receptor beta chain is a study of T cells after yellow fever vaccination. Study-wide results and limits: Reappearance after the booster was observed for most primary-vaccination clones (about 97% CD4, about 90% CD8). From the bulk population, abundant clonotypes could contaminate and appear within FACS-sorted repertoires.

Production of TCR cDNA was by 5'RACE template switching, which also added a universal primer site and UMIs. TCRdb independently ran MiXCR on the 5' RACE reads; one entry per CDR3 protein. Of a few hundred thousand distinct CDR3 sequences listed, 15% to 20% are singletons. Trimming took off 2 bases at V and 4 bases at J, with 6 bases between the two ends. CDR3 length: 13 amino acids. The germline V gene encodes CDR1 MNHNS and CDR2 SASEGT. This clonotype was picked up a small number of times. Its matching antigen is unknown. V gene TRBV6-1 combines with J gene TRBJ1-5; D is ambiguous. This TCR derives from a man between 18 and 35 years old who received the YFV17D yellow fever vaccine. The source was PBMCs, collected before the yellow fever booster vaccination. DNA of the CDR3: TGTGCCAGCAGTGAAATGGTAAATCAGCCCCAGCATTTT. It codes for CASSEMVNQPQHF.